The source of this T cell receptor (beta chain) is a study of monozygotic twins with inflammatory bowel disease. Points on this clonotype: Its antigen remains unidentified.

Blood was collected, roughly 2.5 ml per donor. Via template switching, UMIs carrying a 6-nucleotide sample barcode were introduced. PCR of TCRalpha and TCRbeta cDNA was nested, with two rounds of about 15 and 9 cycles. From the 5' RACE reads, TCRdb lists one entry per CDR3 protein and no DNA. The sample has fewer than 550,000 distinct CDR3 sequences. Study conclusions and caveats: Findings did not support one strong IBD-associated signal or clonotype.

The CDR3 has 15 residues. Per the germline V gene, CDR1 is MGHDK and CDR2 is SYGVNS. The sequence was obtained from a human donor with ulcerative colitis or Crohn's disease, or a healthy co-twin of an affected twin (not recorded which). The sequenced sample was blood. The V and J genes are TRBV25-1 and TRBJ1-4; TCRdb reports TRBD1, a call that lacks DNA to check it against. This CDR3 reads CASSDTGSANEKLFF.